The present TCR beta chain was sequenced within a study of shared clonotypes between healthy human individuals (TCRdb year 2020). Describing the broader study: Three men and two women, aged 18 to 49 years, made up the cohort. For each donor, CD4 naive and CD4 memory were each given three plates, CD8 naive was given two plates, and CD8 memory was given one plate. The study deeply sequenced blood TCR repertoires of roughly five healthy adults to estimate repertoire size and the extent of clonotype sharing between individuals. Libraries were prepared and TCR repertoires were sequenced by different laboratories using diverse techniques, in order to increase sequencing depth and limit assay-specific biases. Leukapheresis yielded between about 0.94 and 9 billion PBMCs per donor.

Including cysteine and phenylalanine, the CDR3 has 16 amino acids. Left in the record is the CDR3 DNA by itself, 48 bases read in frame from the first base. As encoded in the germline V gene (reference sequence), CDR1 is GTSNPN while CDR2 is SVGIG. V is trimmed back by 0 bases and J by 1 base, and the junction contains 5 bases that no gene match accounts for. TCR CDR3 regions were amplified from genomic DNA by multiplex PCR using the deep immunoSEQ assay. Genomic DNA extracted from each cell subset was distributed evenly over all wells of several immunoSEQ 96-well plates, and each plate served as one replicate. For sorted subsets, 200 to 250 ng genomic DNA, equal to 25,000 to 35,000 T cell genomes, was loaded into each replicate PCR. Purified libraries were measured with a Qubit 3.0 fluorometer, size-checked on a Bioanalyzer 2100, and measured again with the KAPA Library Quantification kit. Every immunoSEQ 96-well plate was sequenced on a separate single-read 150-cycle Illumina NextSeq 550 flow cell. Regarding the original processing steps: The immunoSEQ output contained only junctional sequences without quality scores, so filtering could not match that applied to full-length reads. Sequences were annotated with PyIR, a Python wrapper for IgBLAST v1.9, using IMGT germline references to assign V/J genes and CDR3. Reads were removed for weak V/J assignments (E-value above 1e-6), missing CDR3, stop codons, out-of-frame junctions, or ambiguous translated residues. A V3J clonotype was defined by an identical inferred V gene, J gene, and CDR3 amino acid sequence. Percentage overlap between repertoires was calculated by dividing the number of shared unique clonotypes by the size of the smaller repertoire. Three approaches were used to assess repertoire richness: RTK rarefaction, the Chao1 estimator, and Recon v2.1 estimates of unobserved clonotypes. For all TCRbeta clonotypes obtained by the gDNA method from a few donors, generation probabilities were computed with OLGA. The clones in this table, taken by TCRdb from immuneACCESS, are in-frame only. Not every clone is retained; where verified, under half of the shortfall comes from an unresolved V gene, and the cause of the rest is unknown. Clone size and the V and J calls come from that table; the DNA yielded D and trimming. The sample includes approximately 2.5 million clones, with 90% to 95% observed a single time. Over 0.12% of the sample is in the top ten clones.

The donors were healthy, HIV-negative adults who had no recently reported acute infections or vaccinations. Only Caucasian adults living in Nashville, Tennessee, USA were represented among the donors. CD4+ T cells were enriched through magnetic negative selection, after which naive cells were positively selected on CD45RA and the remaining negative fraction served as the memory subset. Blood was obtained by leukapheresis, after which PBMCs were separated by Ficoll-Histopaque density gradient centrifugation and cryopreserved in liquid nitrogen vapor phase. Analytical flow cytometry was used to check the purity and quantity of every magnetically sorted T cell population. Genomic DNA was isolated from each sorted fraction and quantified by UV absorbance on a Nanodrop 2000c. On this clone itself: No cognate antigen has been identified for it. Base qualities are not provided; no much larger clone lies one nucleotide away.

Summary of the overall study and its limitations: The genetic and exposure-history diversity represented was limited by the small number of donors. Rarefaction of sorted-subset datasets indicated incomplete sequencing despite the large sequencing depth. Sampling was restricted to blood, and TCR repertoires in tissues likely differ from the TCR repertoires found in blood. Pairwise subsampling led to the expectation that sequencing depth would affect the degree of clonotype sharing among donors. Approximately 5% of naive CD4, more than 3% of naive CD8, 2.3% of memory CD4, and 0.4% of memory CD8 clonotypes were shared across four donors. Naive subsets generally had larger estimated clonotype richness than memory subsets did. Clonotypes shared by all four sorted-subset donors showed higher generation probabilities than non-shared clonotypes.

The receptor was derived from a man in his late teens or twenties in good health. The chain uses TRBV30 and TRBJ2-1; TRBD2 aligns with 8 central bases. Sequences were obtained from naive CD4+ T cells sorted from blood. Explained via the paper, the cell subset or site label denotes: CD45RA+ positively selected. The CDR3 has the sequence CAWSVPRGGSYNEQFF. The bases are TGTGCCTGGAGTGTACCCCGGGGGGGGTCCTACAATGAGCAGTTCTTC.